Listed below are T cell receptor beta chains from one sample, sequenced in a study of tumor-infiltrating lymphocytes in primary liver carcinoma. Each CDR3 protein gets one entry after TCRdb re-called the multiplex PCR reads with MiXCR. The sample has approximately 190,000 distinct CDR3 sequences, 85% seen once. Input material: tumor tissue from primary liver carcinoma. The receptors stem from a man between 40 and 49 years old with primary liver carcinoma and hepatitis B virus infection. CDR3s leave out the opening cysteine and the closing phenylalanine or tryptophan. The order of the fields is J gene, CDR3 length, D gene, V gene, CDR3 protein. D genes are given only for firm matches.

j_gene: TRBJ2-1; len: 14; d_gene: TRBD1; v_gene: TRBV4-2; CDR3aa: ANSQRTGSGVNEQF
j_gene: TRBJ1-5; len: 11; d_gene: NA; v_gene: TRBV29-1; CDR3aa: SAVGGAIQSQH
j_gene: TRBJ1-6; len: 11; d_gene: NA; v_gene: TRBV5-4; CDR3aa: ASHQGNNSPFH
j_gene: TRBJ1-2; len: 11; d_gene: NA; v_gene: TRBV29-1; CDR3aa: SVVVGVSCGYT
j_gene: TRBJ2-5; len: 14; d_gene: NA; v_gene: TRBV19; CDR3aa: ASSIGSQTLPETQY
j_gene: TRBJ2-1; len: 13; d_gene: NA; v_gene: TRBV6-2/TRBV6-3; CDR3aa: ASTLSSLVGDEQF
j_gene: TRBJ2-7; len: 11; d_gene: NA; v_gene: TRBV6-1; CDR3aa: ANSETYDIGQY
j_gene: TRBJ2-3; len: 10; d_gene: NA; v_gene: TRBV29-1; CDR3aa: SIVMDTDTQY
j_gene: TRBJ2-3; len: 12; d_gene: NA; v_gene: TRBV14; CDR3aa: ASSHIGDIDTQY
j_gene: TRBJ2-3; len: 12; d_gene: NA; v_gene: TRBV15; CDR3aa: ATSLLRGGDTQY
j_gene: TRBJ2-7; len: 13; d_gene: TRBD2; v_gene: TRBV5-6; CDR3aa: ASIWPGTRDYDQY
j_gene: TRBJ2-1; len: 12; d_gene: NA; v_gene: TRBV4-3; CDR3aa: ARSQGTNFHEQF
j_gene: TRBJ2-7; len: 15; d_gene: NA; v_gene: TRBV5-4; CDR3aa: ASSGGPGAEITYEQY
j_gene: TRBJ2-3; len: 12; d_gene: TRBD2; v_gene: TRBV12-3/TRBV12-4; CDR3aa: ASSPGTKPDMQY
j_gene: TRBJ2-3; len: 12; d_gene: TRBD2; v_gene: TRBV6-1; CDR3aa: ASSEGGSSDTHY
j_gene: TRBJ2-7; len: 12; d_gene: NA; v_gene: TRBV11-2; CDR3aa: ASSLDWVAYQQY
j_gene: TRBJ2-1; len: 14; d_gene: NA; v_gene: TRBV14; CDR3aa: ASSPSDDFGNIEQF
j_gene: TRBJ2-7; len: 13; d_gene: NA; v_gene: TRBV11-2; CDR3aa: VSSLTAREFYEQY
j_gene: TRBJ2-2; len: 12; d_gene: NA; v_gene: TRBV29-1; CDR3aa: SVGRGPNTRELF
j_gene: TRBJ2-2; len: 12; d_gene: NA; v_gene: TRBV7-9; CDR3aa: ARGGRTNTRELF
j_gene: TRBJ1-1; len: 11; d_gene: NA; v_gene: TRBV6-2/TRBV6-3; CDR3aa: ARRLTENTEAV
j_gene: TRBJ2-5; len: 11; d_gene: NA; v_gene: TRBV12-3/TRBV12-4; CDR3aa: ASSRSGTETHY
j_gene: TRBJ2-1; len: 14; d_gene: TRBD2; v_gene: TRBV5-1; CDR3aa: ASSLVAGGSYNEQF
j_gene: TRBJ2-3; len: 17; d_gene: NA; v_gene: TRBV11-1; CDR3aa: ASNSGGSSVGARTDTRY
j_gene: TRBJ2-7; len: 12; d_gene: NA; v_gene: TRBV6-1; CDR3aa: ASSRGASTHEQY
j_gene: TRBJ2-2; len: 13; d_gene: NA; v_gene: TRBV4-2; CDR3aa: ASSQTRSTTGELF
j_gene: TRBJ1-2; len: 13; d_gene: NA; v_gene: TRBV11-2; CDR3aa: ASSTSAGLNPGYT
j_gene: TRBJ2-7; len: 12; d_gene: NA; v_gene: TRBV28; CDR3aa: ASTLGGGQYEEY
j_gene: TRBJ2-2; len: 12; d_gene: TRBD1; v_gene: TRBV5-4; CDR3aa: ASRTGANTWELF
j_gene: TRBJ2-4; len: 10; d_gene: TRBD2; v_gene: TRBV6-5; CDR3aa: AITSGEDIQY
j_gene: TRBJ2-7; len: 13; d_gene: TRBD2; v_gene: TRBV4-3; CDR3aa: ASSPDRAGGYEPY
j_gene: TRBJ2-5; len: 11; d_gene: NA; v_gene: TRBV29-1; CDR3aa: SAQMSGPMAQY
j_gene: TRBJ1-1; len: 9; d_gene: NA; v_gene: TRBV19; CDR3aa: ASSMRPEAF
j_gene: TRBJ2-1; len: 12; d_gene: NA; v_gene: TRBV10-3; CDR3aa: AIRPGPGIDEQF
j_gene: TRBJ2-1; len: 13; d_gene: NA; v_gene: TRBV11-2; CDR3aa: ASSFSRPLDNEQF